This record looks at one TCR beta chain sequence and its context. This clonotype has just one count. This clone's antigen is unknown. Nothing much larger sits one base from this clone, and base qualities are not available. One read alone is a weak basis. Donors were 39 systemically healthy Caucasian individuals from Russia aged roughly 6 to 95 years. Roughly 11 milliliters of peripheral blood were drawn from each donor into EDTA-treated Vacutainer tubes. PBMCs were isolated by Ficoll-Paque density-gradient centrifugation, with at least 6 million obtained per sample. Trizol reagent was used to extract total RNA from PBMCs, with at least 6 micrograms per sample. Naive CD45RAhigh/CD27high T cell percentages were measured by flow cytometry on a PBMC aliquot from every donor. This specimen belongs to a study of blood T cells in healthy people across ages (dated by TCRdb to the mid-2010s). At the level of the whole study: In model experiments, roughly one uniquely barcoded TCR beta cDNA molecule per two T cells was captured by template switching. To track age-related changes in TCR beta repertoire diversity, the study relied on deep sequencing normalized with unique cDNA molecular identifiers. The donors were divided into four age groups: young (average approximately 17 years), middle-aged (about 40), aged (under 70) and long-lived (approximately 74). To avoid experimental bias, donors of different ages were spread randomly across the sequencing lanes. The study analyzed two additional independent replicas of 1 million unique cDNA reads from the same blood draw for two donors, one aged 18 to 29 and one aged 80 or older.

Study-level results and caveats: Donor CMV infection status was unknown, potentially confounding age-related changes in expanded clonotypes. Observed TCR beta diversity correlated strongly with the percentage of naive T cells measured by flow cytometry. Conclusive comparison of naive and antigen-experienced compartments was prevented by the profiling of bulk unsorted PBMCs. As age increased, observed TCR beta diversity per million T cells dropped in a roughly linear way, and a significant reduction was already evident by age about 40. Compared with the aged group, the long-lived group had more naive CD4+ T cells, fewer expanded clones and increased TCR diversity, a pattern suggesting age selection. Estimates of total diversity based on one million sequenced T cells were regarded as lower bounds and as underestimates.

Library creation used 5' RACE. Sequencing instrument: Illumina HiSeq 2500. A second PCR of roughly 7 to 11 cycles was performed with a sample-barcoded 5' primer and a J-beta primer mix. Each TCR beta cDNA molecule received a unique molecular identifier from a template-switch 5' adaptor carrying 12 random nucleotides. At least 3 million CDR3-containing paired-end reads were obtained from each sample. First-strand cDNA was synthesized from all RNA with the Mint cDNA synthesis kit, primed by a TRBC-specific oligonucleotide. Following uracil-DNA glycosylase treatment, all cDNA underwent a first 18-cycle PCR with the universal primers M1SS and BC2_uni_R. From the authors' description of their analysis: Each sample was normalized by randomly selecting 1 million high-quality reads, each carrying a distinct molecular identifier. Instead of being binned into consensus sequences, reads with shared molecular identifiers were discarded. MiTCR, set to a Q25 quality threshold and the strictest error-elimination algorithm, was used for CDR3 identification, clonotype clustering and error correction. Lower-bound total TCR beta diversity was estimated with a nonparametric unseen species model using Euler transformation. In-frame beta chains were kept once TCRdb had trimmed the public reads at Q25 with fastp and called clones with MiXCR. Every CDR3 protein is listed once, alongside the most common genes and DNA of its rows. The V and J calls were determined by TCRdb, not by the authors. The sample records about 400,000 distinct CDR3 sequences, more than 45% of which are singletons. The top ten constitute over 40% of the sample.

The germline V gene (reference sequence) yields SEHNR for CDR1 and FQNEAQ for CDR2. From cysteine to phenylalanine, the CDR3 is 17 amino acids long. Here the CDR3 DNA is all that survives: 51 bases in frame from base 1. The germline V end is reduced by 5 bases and the J end by 0 bases; junction bases left unmatched: 7. The V gene is TRBV7-9 and the J gene is TRBJ2-3; 11 junctional bases match TRBD1. The TCR sequence derives from a man aged 60-69 years in good health. Sequencing was carried out using blood. The bases are TGTGCCAGCAGCCAACCGGGACAGGGGGTTAGCACAGATACGCAGTATTTT. This yields the protein CASSQPGQGVSTDTQYF.